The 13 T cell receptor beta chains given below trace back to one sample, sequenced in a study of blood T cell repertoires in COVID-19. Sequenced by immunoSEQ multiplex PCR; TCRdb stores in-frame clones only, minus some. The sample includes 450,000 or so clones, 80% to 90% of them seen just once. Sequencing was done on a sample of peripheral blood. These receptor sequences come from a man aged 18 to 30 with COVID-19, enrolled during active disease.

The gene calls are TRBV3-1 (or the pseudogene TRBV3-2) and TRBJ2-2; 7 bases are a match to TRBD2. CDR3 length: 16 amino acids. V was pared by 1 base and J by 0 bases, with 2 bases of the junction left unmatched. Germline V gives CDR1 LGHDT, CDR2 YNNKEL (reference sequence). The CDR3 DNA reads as TGTGCCAGCAGCCAAGTAAGCGGGGCGAACACCGGGGAGCTGTTTTTT. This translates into CASSQVSGANTGELFF.

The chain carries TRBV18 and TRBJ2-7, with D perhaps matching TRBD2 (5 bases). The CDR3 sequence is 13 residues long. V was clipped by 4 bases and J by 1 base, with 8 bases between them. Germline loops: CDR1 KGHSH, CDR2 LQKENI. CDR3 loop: CASSLRASYEQYF. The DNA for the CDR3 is TGTGCCAGCTCACTGCGGGCATCCTACGAGCAGTACTTC.

This chain's CDR3 is CASSEGGASPTQYF. The CDR3 DNA is TGTGCCAGCAGTGAAGGGGGCGCATCCCCTACGCAGTATTTT. The V gene is TRBV6-1, the J gene TRBJ2-3; D is possibly TRBD1 (5 bases). V was trimmed by 1 base and J by 8 bases, leaving 13 bases between them. The germline V gene has CDR1 MNHNS and CDR2 SASEGT. The CDR3 is 14 amino acids.

DNA of the CDR3: TGTGCCAGCAGTCCCGGGAGGCGTGGCTACACCTTC. Translation: CASSPGRRGYTF. V and J are TRBV12-3 or TRBV12-4 and TRBJ1-2; D is unresolved. With 5 bases removed from V and 7 bases from J, the gap between germline ends came to 11 bases. This CDR3 has 12 amino acids.

The CDR3 region has the DNA TGTGCCAGCTCAGCGGAGAACACCGGGGAGCTGTTTTTT. Protein: CASSAENTGELFF. V and J are TRBV18 and TRBJ2-2; D gene uncertain. CDR3 length equals 13 residues. Germline lookup yields CDR1 KGHSH and CDR2 LQKENI. V lost 5 bases to trimming and J lost 1 base, with 5 bases between them.

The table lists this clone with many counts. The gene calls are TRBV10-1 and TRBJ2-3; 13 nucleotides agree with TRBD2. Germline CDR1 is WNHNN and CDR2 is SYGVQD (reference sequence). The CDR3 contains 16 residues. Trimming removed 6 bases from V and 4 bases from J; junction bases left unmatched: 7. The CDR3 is CASSAGTSGTSDTQYF. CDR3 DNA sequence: TGCGCCAGCAGCGCCGGGACTAGCGGGACGTCAGATACGCAGTATTTT.

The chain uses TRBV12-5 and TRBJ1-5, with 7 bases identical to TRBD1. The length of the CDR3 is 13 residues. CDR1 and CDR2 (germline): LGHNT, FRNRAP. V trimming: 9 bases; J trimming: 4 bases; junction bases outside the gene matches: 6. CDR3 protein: CASLDRPNQPQHF. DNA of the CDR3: TGTGCTAGCTTGGACAGGCCGAATCAGCCCCAGCATTTT.

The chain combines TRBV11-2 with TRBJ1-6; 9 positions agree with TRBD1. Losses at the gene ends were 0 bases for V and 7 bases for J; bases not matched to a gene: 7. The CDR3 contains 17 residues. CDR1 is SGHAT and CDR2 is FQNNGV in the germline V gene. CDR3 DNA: TGTGCCAGCAGCTTAGATGGGACAGGGCTTGGGAATTCACCCCTCCACTTT. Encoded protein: CASSLDGTGLGNSPLHF.

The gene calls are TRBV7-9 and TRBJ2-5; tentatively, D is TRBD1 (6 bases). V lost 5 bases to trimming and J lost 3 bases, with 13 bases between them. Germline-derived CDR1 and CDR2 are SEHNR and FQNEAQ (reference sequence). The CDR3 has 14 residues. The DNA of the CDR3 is TGTGCCAGCAGCCACCTCGGACAGAAAGAGACCCAGTACTTC. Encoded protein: CASSHLGQKETQYF.

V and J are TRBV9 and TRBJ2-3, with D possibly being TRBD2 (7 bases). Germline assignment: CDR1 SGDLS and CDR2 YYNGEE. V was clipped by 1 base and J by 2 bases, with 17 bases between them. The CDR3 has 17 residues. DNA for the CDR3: TGTGCCAGCAGCGTAATCACAAGGGGGGGTGTCACAGATACGCAGTATTTT. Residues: CASSVITRGGVTDTQYF. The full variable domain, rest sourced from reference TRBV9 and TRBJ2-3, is DSGVTQTPKHLITATGQRVTLRCSPRSGDLSVYWYQQSLDQGLQFLIQYYNGEERAKGNILERFSAQQFPDLHSELNLSSLELGDSALYFCASSVITRGGVTDTQYFGPGTRLTVL.

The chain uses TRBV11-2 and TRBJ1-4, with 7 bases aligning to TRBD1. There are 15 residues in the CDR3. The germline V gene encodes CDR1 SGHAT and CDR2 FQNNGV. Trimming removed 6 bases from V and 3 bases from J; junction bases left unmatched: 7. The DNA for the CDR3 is TGTGCCAGCAGAGAAAACAGGGGTGCTAATGAAAAACTGTTTTTT. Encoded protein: CASRENRGANEKLFF. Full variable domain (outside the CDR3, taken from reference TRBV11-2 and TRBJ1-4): EAGVAQSPRYKIIEKRQSVAFWCNPISGHATLYWYQQILGQGPKLLIQFQNNGVVDDSQLPKDRFSAERLKGVDSTLKIQPAKLEDSAVYLCASRENRGANEKLFFGSGTQLSVL.

The CDR3 sequence: CATSSPTGVGEKLFF. For the CDR3, the DNA is TGTGCCACCAGCAGCCCGACAGGGGTGGGTGAAAAACTGTTTTTT. This sequence joins TRBV15 and TRBJ1-4; 8 bases match TRBD1. The CDR3 has 15 amino acids. Germline V CDR1 and CDR2: LNHNV, YYDKDF (reference sequence). V lost 3 bases, J lost 7 bases, and 7 bases stayed unmatched.

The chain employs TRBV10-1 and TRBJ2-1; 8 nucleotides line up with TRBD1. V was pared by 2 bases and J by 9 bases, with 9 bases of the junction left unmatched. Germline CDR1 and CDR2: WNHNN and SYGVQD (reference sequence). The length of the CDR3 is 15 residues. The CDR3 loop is CASSEMGQAAREQFF. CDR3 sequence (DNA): TGCGCCAGCAGTGAGATGGGACAGGCTGCTCGTGAGCAGTTCTTC.